Listed below are T cell receptor beta chains from one sample, sequenced in a study of CD8 T cells in ankylosing spondylitis. TCRdb ran MiXCR on the 5' RACE reads and lists one entry per CDR3 protein. This table holds fewer than 400,000 distinct CDR3 sequences, about 15% found once. The sample was blood, either unsorted or a sorted T cell fraction (not recorded which). All receptors derive from a male donor with ankylosing spondylitis or in good health (not recorded which). The CDR3 runs from the conserved cysteine through the conserved F or W. Fields, in order: clone size, V gene, D gene, J gene, CDR3 protein, CDR3 DNA. The D gene is left open where the match is weak. Not all rows give a size; the values are once, few, many and, for expanded clones, a class.

clone size: few; V gene: TRBV3-1; D gene: -; J gene: TRBJ2-1; CDR3 protein: CASSQDTGNNEQFF; CDR3 DNA: TGTGCCAGCAGCCAAGACACAGGGAATAATGAGCAGTTCTTC
clone size: many; V gene: TRBV7-9; D gene: -; J gene: TRBJ1-6; CDR3 protein: CASSFSANSPLHF; CDR3 DNA: TGTGCCAGCAGCTTCAGCGCAAATTCACCCCTCCACTTT
clone size: few; V gene: TRBV5-1; D gene: TRBD1; J gene: TRBJ2-7; CDR3 protein: CASSLADPGQGVFYYEQYF; CDR3 DNA: TGCGCCAGCAGCCTCGCTGACCCCGGGCAGGGGGTATTCTACTACGAGCAGTACTTC
clone size: -; V gene: TRBV20-1; D gene: -; J gene: TRBJ2-3; CDR3 protein: CSARDDLPTDTQYF; CDR3 DNA: TGCAGTGCTAGAGATGACCTCCCCACAGATACGCAGTATTTT
clone size: -; V gene: TRBV6-1; D gene: -; J gene: TRBJ1-2; CDR3 protein: CASSEGLQSGSWYGYTF; CDR3 DNA: TGTGCCAGCAGTGAAGGATTACAGTCCGGCAGTTGGTATGGCTACACCTTC
clone size: -; V gene: TRBV27; D gene: TRBD1; J gene: TRBJ1-1; CDR3 protein: CASSRGTGGRDTEAFF; CDR3 DNA: TGTGCCAGCAGTCGGGGGACAGGGGGCCGGGACACTGAAGCTTTCTTT
clone size: -; V gene: TRBV9; D gene: -; J gene: TRBJ2-5; CDR3 protein: CASSSSPSRGETQYF; CDR3 DNA: TGTGCCAGCAGCTCCTCCCCGAGCCGGGGAGAGACCCAGTACTTC
clone size: many; V gene: TRBV5-1; D gene: -; J gene: TRBJ1-2; CDR3 protein: CASSSLARDGYTF; CDR3 DNA: TGCGCCAGCAGCTCCCTCGCCCGAGATGGCTACACCTTC
clone size: many; V gene: TRBV5-1; D gene: -; J gene: TRBJ2-1; CDR3 protein: CASSVGAGHYNEQFF; CDR3 DNA: TGCGCCAGCAGCGTGGGGGCAGGGCACTACAATGAGCAGTTCTTC
clone size: few; V gene: TRBV20-1; D gene: TRBD1; J gene: TRBJ2-3; CDR3 protein: CSATRTGSPTDTQYF; CDR3 DNA: TGCAGTGCTACGCGGACAGGCAGCCCCACAGATACGCAGTATTTT
clone size: few; V gene: TRBV7-2; D gene: -; J gene: TRBJ1-1; CDR3 protein: CASSLGAGRYTEAFF; CDR3 DNA: TGTGCCAGCAGCTTAGGAGCAGGTCGCTACACTGAAGCTTTCTTT
clone size: -; V gene: TRBV25-1; D gene: TRBD1; J gene: TRBJ2-1; CDR3 protein: CASSESKGATYNEQFF; CDR3 DNA: TGTGCCAGCAGTGAAAGTAAGGGGGCGACCTACAATGAGCAGTTCTTC
clone size: -; V gene: TRBV25-1; D gene: -; J gene: TRBJ1-4; CDR3 protein: CASSPWDGGDEKLFF; CDR3 DNA: TGTGCCAGCAGTCCTTGGGACGGGGGCGATGAAAAACTGTTTTTT
clone size: -; V gene: TRBV5-1; D gene: -; J gene: TRBJ1-4; CDR3 protein: CASSLAPGGLNEKLFF; CDR3 DNA: TGCGCCAGCAGCTTGGCCCCTGGGGGTCTAAATGAAAAACTGTTTTTT
clone size: -; V gene: TRBV7-9; D gene: -; J gene: TRBJ2-7; CDR3 protein: CASNGADYEQYF; CDR3 DNA: TGTGCCAGCAACGGGGCTGATTACGAGCAGTACTTC
clone size: -; V gene: TRBV29-1; D gene: -; J gene: TRBJ1-2; CDR3 protein: CSVLASDNYGYTF; CDR3 DNA: TGCAGCGTTCTAGCTTCGGATAACTATGGCTACACCTTC
clone size: many; V gene: TRBV29-1; D gene: -; J gene: TRBJ2-3; CDR3 protein: CSGAEVDTQYF; CDR3 DNA: TGCAGCGGGGCCGAGGTAGATACGCAGTATTTT
clone size: -; V gene: TRBV6-1; D gene: TRBD1; J gene: TRBJ2-1; CDR3 protein: CASSDQGATYNEQFF; CDR3 DNA: TGTGCCAGCAGTGACCAGGGGGCTACCTACAATGAGCAGTTCTTC
clone size: few; V gene: TRBV20-1; D gene: -; J gene: TRBJ1-2; CDR3 protein: CSARRGTGAGGYTF; CDR3 DNA: TGCAGTGCTAGGAGGGGAACAGGAGCTGGGGGCTACACCTTC
clone size: few; V gene: TRBV20-1; D gene: TRBD1; J gene: TRBJ2-7; CDR3 protein: CSASGQASYEQYF; CDR3 DNA: TGCAGTGCTTCGGGACAGGCCTCCTACGAGCAGTACTTC
clone size: -; V gene: TRBV20-1; D gene: TRBD2; J gene: TRBJ2-1; CDR3 protein: CSARLAGLYNEQFF; CDR3 DNA: TGCAGTGCTCGACTAGCGGGGCTCTACAATGAGCAGTTCTTC
clone size: few; V gene: TRBV20-1; D gene: -; J gene: TRBJ2-5; CDR3 protein: CSATVQETQYF; CDR3 DNA: TGCAGTGCCACAGTCCAAGAGACCCAGTACTTC
clone size: -; V gene: TRBV20-1; D gene: -; J gene: TRBJ2-3; CDR3 protein: CSARDGGTTDTQYF; CDR3 DNA: TGCAGTGCTAGAGACGGCGGGACTACAGATACGCAGTATTTT
clone size: many; V gene: TRBV5-1; D gene: -; J gene: TRBJ1-1; CDR3 protein: CASSLNLGTEAFF; CDR3 DNA: TGCGCCAGCAGCTTAAACTTGGGGACTGAAGCTTTCTTT
clone size: -; V gene: TRBV6-1; D gene: -; J gene: TRBJ1-2; CDR3 protein: CASRASDYGYTF; CDR3 DNA: TGTGCCTCTCGGGCCTCGGACTATGGCTACACCTTC
clone size: few; V gene: TRBV5-1; D gene: TRBD1; J gene: TRBJ1-2; CDR3 protein: CASSLVGTGYGYTF; CDR3 DNA: TGCGCCAGCAGCTTGGTAGGGACAGGGTATGGCTACACCTTC
clone size: few; V gene: TRBV20-1; D gene: TRBD2; J gene: TRBJ2-7; CDR3 protein: CSARPGTSGAFSYEQYF; CDR3 DNA: TGCAGTGCTCGTCCCGGGACTAGCGGGGCCTTCTCCTACGAGCAGTACTTC
clone size: -; V gene: TRBV19; D gene: -; J gene: TRBJ1-2; CDR3 protein: CASSSGLLYGYTF; CDR3 DNA: TGTGCCAGTAGTTCGGGACTTCTCTATGGCTACACCTTC
clone size: few; V gene: TRBV12-3/TRBV12-4; D gene: -; J gene: TRBJ1-2; CDR3 protein: CASSLSGRGLYGYTF; CDR3 DNA: TGTGCCAGCAGTTTATCCGGCAGAGGACTCTATGGCTACACCTTC
clone size: -; V gene: TRBV25-1; D gene: -; J gene: TRBJ1-2; CDR3 protein: CASSDPQPNYGYTF; CDR3 DNA: TGTGCCAGCAGTGACCCACAGCCAAACTATGGCTACACCTTC
clone size: -; V gene: TRBV14; D gene: -; J gene: TRBJ2-1; CDR3 protein: CASSQDRLGKQFF; CDR3 DNA: TGTGCCAGCAGCCAAGATCGACTAGGCAAGCAGTTCTTC
clone size: many; V gene: TRBV5-1; D gene: -; J gene: TRBJ2-7; CDR3 protein: CASSLGSGGGYEQYF; CDR3 DNA: TGCGCCAGCAGCTTGGGTTCCGGTGGGGGCTACGAGCAGTACTTC
clone size: -; V gene: TRBV19; D gene: -; J gene: TRBJ2-3; CDR3 protein: CASSIKWGAADTQYF; CDR3 DNA: TGTGCCAGTAGTATAAAGTGGGGGGCCGCAGATACGCAGTATTTT
clone size: few; V gene: TRBV20-1; D gene: -; J gene: TRBJ2-1; CDR3 protein: CSLQGRTFKGDEQFF; CDR3 DNA: TGCAGTCTCCAGGGCCGGACTTTCAAGGGCGATGAGCAGTTCTTC
clone size: few; V gene: TRBV9; D gene: TRBD2; J gene: TRBJ2-3; CDR3 protein: CASSVLAGALFTDTQYF; CDR3 DNA: TGTGCCAGCAGCGTACTAGCGGGGGCACTTTTCACAGATACGCAGTATTTT
clone size: few; V gene: TRBV20-1; D gene: -; J gene: TRBJ2-5; CDR3 protein: CSASRVQETQYF; CDR3 DNA: TGCAGTGCTAGTAGGGTTCAAGAGACCCAGTACTTC
clone size: few; V gene: TRBV12-3/TRBV12-4; D gene: -; J gene: TRBJ1-1; CDR3 protein: CASSPPRRSVGAFF; CDR3 DNA: TGTGCCAGCAGTCCCCCTCGGAGGTCCGTAGGAGCTTTCTTT
clone size: -; V gene: TRBV6-5; D gene: -; J gene: TRBJ2-5; CDR3 protein: CASSYQESLGETQYF; CDR3 DNA: TGTGCCAGCAGTTACCAGGAATCATTAGGAGAGACCCAGTACTTC
clone size: many; V gene: TRBV20-1; D gene: TRBD2; J gene: TRBJ2-2; CDR3 protein: CSAKTSGRGAGELFF; CDR3 DNA: TGCAGTGCCAAGACTAGCGGGAGGGGGGCCGGGGAGCTGTTTTTT
clone size: few; V gene: TRBV20-1; D gene: TRBD1; J gene: TRBJ2-5; CDR3 protein: CSARDWDRTQETQYF; CDR3 DNA: TGCAGTGCTAGAGATTGGGACAGGACTCAAGAGACCCAGTACTTC
clone size: -; V gene: TRBV6-5; D gene: -; J gene: TRBJ1-4; CDR3 protein: CASSVRSNEKLFF; CDR3 DNA: TGTGCCAGCAGTGTACGCAGTAATGAAAAACTGTTTTTT